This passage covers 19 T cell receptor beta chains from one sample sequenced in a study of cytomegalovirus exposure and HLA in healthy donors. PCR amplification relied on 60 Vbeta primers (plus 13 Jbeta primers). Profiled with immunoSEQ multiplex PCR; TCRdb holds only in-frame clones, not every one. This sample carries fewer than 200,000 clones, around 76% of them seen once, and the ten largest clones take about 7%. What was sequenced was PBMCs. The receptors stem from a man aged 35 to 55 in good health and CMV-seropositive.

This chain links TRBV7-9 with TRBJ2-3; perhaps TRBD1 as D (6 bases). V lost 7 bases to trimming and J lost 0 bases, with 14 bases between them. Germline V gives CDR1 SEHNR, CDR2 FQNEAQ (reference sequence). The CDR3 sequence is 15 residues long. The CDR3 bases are TGTGCCAGCACCCCGCCGGGGACAAGCACAGATACGCAGTATTTT. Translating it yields CASTPPGTSTDTQYF.

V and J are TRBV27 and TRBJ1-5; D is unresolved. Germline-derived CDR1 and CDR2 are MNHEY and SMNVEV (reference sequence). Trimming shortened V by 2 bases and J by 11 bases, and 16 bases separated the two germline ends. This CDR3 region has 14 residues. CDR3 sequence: CASSLRFRLGAQHF. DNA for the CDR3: TGTGCCAGCAGTTTAAGGTTCAGGTTGGGAGCCCAGCATTTT.

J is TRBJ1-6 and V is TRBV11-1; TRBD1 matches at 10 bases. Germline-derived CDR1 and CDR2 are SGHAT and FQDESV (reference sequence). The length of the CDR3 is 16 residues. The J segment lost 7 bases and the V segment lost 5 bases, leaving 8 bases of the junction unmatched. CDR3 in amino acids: CASSRQGALANSPLHF. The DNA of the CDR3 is TGTGCCAGCAGCAGACAGGGGGCTCTTGCGAATTCACCCCTCCACTTT.

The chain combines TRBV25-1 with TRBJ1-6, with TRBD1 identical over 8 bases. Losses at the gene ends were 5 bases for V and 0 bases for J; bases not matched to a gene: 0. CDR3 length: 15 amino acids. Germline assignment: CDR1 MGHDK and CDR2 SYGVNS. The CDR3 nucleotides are TGTGCCAGCAGTACAGGGGGCTCCTATAATTCACCCCTCCACTTT. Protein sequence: CASSTGGSYNSPLHF.

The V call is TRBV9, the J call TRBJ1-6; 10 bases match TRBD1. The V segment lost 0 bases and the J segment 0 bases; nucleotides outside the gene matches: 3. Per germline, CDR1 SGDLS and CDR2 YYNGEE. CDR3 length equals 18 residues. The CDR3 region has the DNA TGTGCCAGCAGCGTAGGGGACAGGGGAAGCTCCTATAATTCACCCCTCCACTTT. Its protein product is CASSVGDRGSSYNSPLHF.

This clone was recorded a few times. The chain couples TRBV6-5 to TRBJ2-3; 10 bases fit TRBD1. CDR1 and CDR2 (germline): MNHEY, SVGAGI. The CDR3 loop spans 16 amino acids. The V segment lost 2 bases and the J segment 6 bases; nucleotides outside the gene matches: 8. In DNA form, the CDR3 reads TGTGCCAGCAGTTACGGTCGACAGGGGGCGAGGGATACGCAGTATTTT. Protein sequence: CASSYGRQGARDTQYF.

The DNA for the CDR3 is TGTGCCAGCAGTTTATCCGGGGGAGGCAGGGTCTCACCCCTCCACTTT. Encoded protein: CASSLSGGGRVSPLHF. V usage is TRBV27 and J usage is TRBJ1-6; the D gene is possibly TRBD1 (5 bases). Germline CDR1 reads MNHEY; CDR2 reads SMNVEV (reference sequence). The CDR3 runs to 16 residues. V lost 0 bases, J lost 10 bases, and 16 bases lay in between.

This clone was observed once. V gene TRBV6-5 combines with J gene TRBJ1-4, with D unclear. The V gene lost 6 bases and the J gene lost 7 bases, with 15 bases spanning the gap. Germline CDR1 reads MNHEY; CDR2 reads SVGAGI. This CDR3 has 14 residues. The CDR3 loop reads CASRTGIQSEKLFF. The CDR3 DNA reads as TGTGCCAGCAGAACCGGGATCCAGTCTGAAAAACTGTTTTTT.

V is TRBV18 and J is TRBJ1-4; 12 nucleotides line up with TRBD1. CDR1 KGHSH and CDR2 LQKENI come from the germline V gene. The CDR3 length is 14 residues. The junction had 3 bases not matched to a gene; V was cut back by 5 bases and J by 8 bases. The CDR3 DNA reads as TGTGCCAGCTCAGACGGGACAGGGGGCGAAAAACTGTTTTTT. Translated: CASSDGTGGEKLFF.

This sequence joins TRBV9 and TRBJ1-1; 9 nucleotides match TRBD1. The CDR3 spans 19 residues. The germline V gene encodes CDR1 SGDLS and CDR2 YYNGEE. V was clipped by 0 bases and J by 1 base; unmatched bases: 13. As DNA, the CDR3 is TGTGCCAGCAGCGTAGTATCTTCCTTTCCGGGACAGGGGAACACTGAAGCTTTCTTT. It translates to CASSVVSSFPGQGNTEAFF.

This CDR3 is CASSYSSGARVGYTF. CDR3 coding DNA: TGTGCCAGCAGTTACTCTTCAGGGGCCCGGGTAGGCTACACCTTC. The rearrangement links TRBV6-6 to TRBJ1-2, with D perhaps matching TRBD1 (6 bases). The V end lost 0 bases, the J end lost 8 bases, and 16 bases lay between the germline ends. The V gene's germline CDR1 is MNHNY and CDR2 SVGAGI (reference sequence). This CDR3 is built from 15 residues.

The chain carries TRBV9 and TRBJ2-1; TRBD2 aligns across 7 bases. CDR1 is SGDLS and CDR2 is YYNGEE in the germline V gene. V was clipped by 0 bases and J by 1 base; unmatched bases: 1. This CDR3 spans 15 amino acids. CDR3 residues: CASSVGRGSYNEQFF. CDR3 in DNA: TGTGCCAGCAGCGTAGGGCGGGGGTCCTACAATGAGCAGTTCTTC.

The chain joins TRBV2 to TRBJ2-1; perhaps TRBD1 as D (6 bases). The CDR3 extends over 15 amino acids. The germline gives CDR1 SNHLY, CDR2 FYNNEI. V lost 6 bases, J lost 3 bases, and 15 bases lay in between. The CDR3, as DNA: TGTGCCAGCAGGGGGACAAGGGCGGGCTACAATGAGCAGTTCTTC. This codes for CASRGTRAGYNEQFF.

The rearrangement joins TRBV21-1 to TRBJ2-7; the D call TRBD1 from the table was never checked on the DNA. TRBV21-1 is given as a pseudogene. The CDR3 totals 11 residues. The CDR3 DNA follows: TGTGCCAGCAGCCCCCGGGACAGACAGTACTTC. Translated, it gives CASSPRDRQYF.

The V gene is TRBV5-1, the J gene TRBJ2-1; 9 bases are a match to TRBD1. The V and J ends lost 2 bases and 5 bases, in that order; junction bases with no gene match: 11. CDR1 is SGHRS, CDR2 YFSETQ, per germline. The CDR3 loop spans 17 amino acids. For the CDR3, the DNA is TGCGCCAGCAGCTTTCTGCCCGGGACAGGGAACCACAATGAGCAGTTCTTC. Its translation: CASSFLPGTGNHNEQFF.

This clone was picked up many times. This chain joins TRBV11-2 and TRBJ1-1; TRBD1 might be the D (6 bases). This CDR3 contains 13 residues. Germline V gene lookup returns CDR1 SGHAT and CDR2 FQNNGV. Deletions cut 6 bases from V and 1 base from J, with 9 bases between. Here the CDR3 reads CASRLRGNTEAFF. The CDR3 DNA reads TGTGCCAGCAGACTCAGGGGGAACACTGAAGCTTTCTTT.

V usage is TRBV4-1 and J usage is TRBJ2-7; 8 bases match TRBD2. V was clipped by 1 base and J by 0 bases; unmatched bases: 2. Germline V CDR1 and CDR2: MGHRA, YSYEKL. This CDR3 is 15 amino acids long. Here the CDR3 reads CASSQGAGGSYEQYF. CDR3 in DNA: TGCGCCAGCAGCCAAGGGGCGGGGGGCTCCTACGAGCAGTACTTC.

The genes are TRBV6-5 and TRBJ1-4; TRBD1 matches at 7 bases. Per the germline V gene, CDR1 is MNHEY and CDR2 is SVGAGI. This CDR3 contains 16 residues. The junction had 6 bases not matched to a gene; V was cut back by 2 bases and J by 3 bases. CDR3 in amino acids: CASSYRGQVANEKLFF. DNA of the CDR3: TGTGCCAGCAGTTACAGGGGGCAAGTTGCTAATGAAAAACTGTTTTTT.

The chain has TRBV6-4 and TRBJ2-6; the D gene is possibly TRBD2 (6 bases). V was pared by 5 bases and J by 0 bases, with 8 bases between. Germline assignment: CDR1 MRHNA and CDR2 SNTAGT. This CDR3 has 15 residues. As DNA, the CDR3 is TGTGCCAGCAGTCCGGACTACTCTGGGGCCAACGTCCTGACTTTC. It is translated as CASSPDYSGANVLTF.